The 26 T cell receptor beta chains below come from one sample, sequenced in a study of CD8+CD57+ T cells in acquired aplastic anemia. According to the study, genomic DNA was the template for TCR beta VDJ and CDR3 profiling. TCRdb independently ran MiXCR on the reads; one entry per CDR3 protein. The table lists 150,000 or so distinct CDR3 sequences, roughly 63% of them singletons. Material for sequencing was sorted CD4+, CD8+, or CD8+CD57+ T cells (not recorded which) from PBMCs. These receptors all come from a human donor in good health.

Of note for this clonotype: One junction end disagrees with the germline gene, perhaps due to a read error. The genes are TRBV5-4 and TRBJ1-6, with 7 bases identical to TRBD1. Germline V gives CDR1 SGHNT, CDR2 YYREEE (reference sequence). The CDR3 spans 15 residues. The CDR3 DNA is TGCGCCAGCAGCCAAGCAGGGAGGGGGCTTTCACCCCTCCACTTT. The encoded protein is CASSQAGRGLSPLHF.

This clonotype occurred many times. V is TRBV15 and J is TRBJ2-1; no definite D call. The CDR3 is 15 amino acids. The V end was cut by 1 base, the J end by 0 bases, with 7 bases between. CDR1 is LNHNV, CDR2 YYDKDF, per germline (reference sequence). The CDR3 nucleotides are TGTGCCACCAGCAGAGCAGGAAGCTCCTACAATGAGCAGTTCTTC. Translation: CATSRAGSSYNEQFF.

This sequence joins TRBV7-9 and TRBJ2-5; D possibly matches TRBD1 or TRBD2 (5 bases each). The CDR3 is 14 amino acids. Germline CDR1 reads SEHNR; CDR2 reads FQNEAQ (reference sequence). With 6 bases removed from V and 5 bases from J, the gap between germline ends came to 16 bases. CDR3 sequence reads: CASRGPGSGETQYF. CDR3 sequence (DNA): TGTGCCAGCAGGGGACCCGGATCGGGGGAGACCCAGTACTTC. Drawing the rest from reference TRBV7-9 and TRBJ2-5, the complete variable domain is DTGVSQNPRHKITKRGQNVTFRCDPISEHNRLYWYRQTLGQGPEFLTYFQNEAQLEKSRLLSDRFSAERPKGSFSTLEIQRTEQGDSAMYLCASRGPGSGETQYFGPGTRLLVL.

J is TRBJ2-7 and V is TRBV5-6; D is tentatively TRBD1 or TRBD2 (6 bases each). V gave up 0 bases and J gave up 5 bases, with 18 bases separating them. Germline V gene data show CDR1 as SGHDT and CDR2 as YYEEEE. The CDR3 runs to 16 residues. The CDR3 loop is CASSLVGSGASDEQYF. The CDR3, as DNA: TGTGCCAGCAGCTTGGTGGGGTCGGGGGCATCCGACGAGCAGTACTTC.

This clonotype was picked up many times. V gene TRBV27 combines with J gene TRBJ2-3; 12 nucleotides match TRBD1. The CDR3 is made up of 17 amino acids. Losses at the gene ends were 3 bases for V and 2 bases for J; bases not matched to a gene: 6. Germline CDR1 and CDR2: MNHEY and SMNVEV (reference sequence). CDR3 amino acids: CASSLWWDRGHTDTQYF. The CDR3 DNA follows: TGTGCCAGCAGTTTGTGGTGGGACAGGGGGCACACAGATACGCAGTATTTT.

The V gene is TRBV13, the J gene TRBJ2-1; no reliable D call. The CDR3 is made up of 13 amino acids. V was clipped by 1 base and J by 7 bases, with 8 bases between them. The germline gives CDR1 PRHDT, CDR2 FYEKMQ (reference sequence). This CDR3 reads CASSLARMNEQFF. The CDR3 DNA follows: TGTGCCAGCAGCTTAGCTCGGATGAATGAGCAGTTCTTC.

This clonotype showed up just a few times. This sequence may be a read error, since a much larger clone differs from it by one base. This chain joins TRBV20-1 and TRBJ2-3, with D possibly matching TRBD2 (5 bases). The CDR3 length is 17 residues. CDR1 and CDR2 from the germline V gene are DFQATT and SNEGSKA (reference sequence). CDR3: CGARSGTGTLITDTQYF. CDR3 bases: TGCGGTGCTAGAAGCGGCACCGGAACCCTTATCACAGATACGCAGTATTTT.

The rearrangement links TRBV15 to TRBJ2-5; unclear D gene. Per the germline V gene, CDR1 is LNHNV and CDR2 is YYDKDF (reference sequence). V lost 0 bases, J lost 0 bases, and 2 bases lay in between. The CDR3 consists of 13 residues. CDR3 loop: CATSRDNQETQYF. CDR3 in DNA: TGTGCCACCAGCAGAGACAACCAAGAGACCCAGTACTTC. Supplemented by reference TRBV15 and TRBJ2-5, the full variable domain reads DAMVIQNPRYQVTQFGKPVTLSCSQTLNHNVMYWYQQKSSQAPKLLFHYYDKDFNNEADTPDNFQSRRPNTSFCFLDIRSPGLGDTAMYLCATSRDNQETQYFGPGTRLLVL.

The chain combines TRBV24-1 with TRBJ2-1, with D perhaps matching TRBD2 (6 bases). Germline CDR1 KGHDR, CDR2 SFDVKD. The CDR3 covers 14 residues. V lost 4 bases, J lost 4 bases, and 10 bases lay in between. In nucleotides, the CDR3 is TGTGCCACCAGTGAGGGCGGACTATACAATGAGCAGTTCTTC. It yields the protein CATSEGGLYNEQFF.

This rearrangement joins TRBV29-1 to TRBJ1-2; 7 bases are shared with TRBD1. The CDR3 extends over 16 amino acids. CDR1 is SQVTM and CDR2 is ANQGSEA in the germline V gene. V was clipped by 0 bases and J by 3 bases; unmatched bases: 10. In nucleotides, the CDR3 is TGCAGCGTTGAAGATCCGGAGGGGGCGCAGTACTATGGCTACACCTTC. It encodes CSVEDPEGAQYYGYTF.

This clonotype was recorded a few times. The chain employs TRBV20-1 and TRBJ1-6; maybe TRBD1 (5 bases). Germline CDR1 reads DFQATT; CDR2 reads SNEGSKA (reference sequence). V lost 6 bases to trimming and J lost 5 bases, with 20 bases between them. The CDR3 spans 16 residues. The CDR3 sequence is CSAPRGDGIDNSPLHF. The CDR3, as DNA: TGCAGTGCCCCTCGAGGGGATGGGATAGATAATTCACCCCTCCACTTT.

The chain employs TRBV20-1 and TRBJ2-7; D is perhaps TRBD2 (5 bases). The germline gives CDR1 DFQATT, CDR2 SNEGSKA (reference sequence). The CDR3 totals 14 residues. With 4 bases removed from V and 4 bases from J, the gap between germline ends came to 17 bases. CDR3 DNA sequence: TGCAGTGCTATTGATTCGGGGAACCCTTACGAGCAGTACTTC. Translating it yields CSAIDSGNPYEQYF.

This clonotype came up many times. The rearrangement links TRBV3-1 to TRBJ2-2; D possibly matches TRBD1 or TRBD2 (5 bases each). This CDR3 has 14 residues. CDR1 LGHDT and CDR2 YNNKEL come from the germline V gene (reference sequence). V was trimmed by 4 bases and J by 4 bases, leaving 10 bases between them. The CDR3 DNA reads as TGTGCCAGCAGCCCCCGGGACCGCACCGGGGAGCTGTTTTTT. This codes for CASSPRDRTGELFF.

The chain combines TRBV5-1 with TRBJ2-1; D is undetermined. The CDR3 has 16 amino acids. Germline lookup yields CDR1 SGHRS and CDR2 YFSETQ. The ends were cut back, 3 bases at V and 0 bases at J, with 13 bases in the middle. CDR3 nucleotides: TGCGCCAGCAGCTGGGCCGTTTCTAGCTCCTACAATGAGCAGTTCTTC. Translating it yields CASSWAVSSSYNEQFF.

The gene calls are TRBV7-9 and TRBJ1-1; unclear D gene. The germline CDR1 and CDR2 sequences are SEHNR and FQNEAQ (reference sequence). The CDR3 runs to 14 residues. V lost 5 bases and J lost 6, with 16 bases in between. The CDR3 coding sequence is TGTGCCAGCAGCCCCGAACTAATCGGCGCTGAAGCTTTCTTT. This gives the protein CASSPELIGAEAFF.

This clonotype was counted ten times or more. The chain carries TRBV6-4 and TRBJ2-2, with D possibly called TRBD1 or TRBD2 (6 bases each). The germline CDR1 and CDR2 sequences are MRHNA and SNTAGT. The V end was cut by 4 bases, the J end by 3 bases, with 15 bases between. CDR3 size: 16 residues. The CDR3 DNA is TGTGCCAGCAGTGCCGAGGGGGGCGATTACACCGGGGAGCTGTTTTTT. Protein: CASSAEGGDYTGELFF.

The chain employs TRBV7-8 and TRBJ2-1, with 7 bases lining up with TRBD2. The CDR3 contains 14 residues. V shed 1 base, J shed 10 bases, and the junction held 7 bases outside the gene matches. CDR1 is SGHVS, CDR2 FQNEAQ, per germline. CDR3 nucleotide sequence: TGTGCCAGCAGCTTAGGGACTAACGGGGGGGAGCAGTTCTTC. The encoded protein is CASSLGTNGGEQFF.

The genes are TRBV6-1 and TRBJ1-2, with a weak D call TRBD1 (6 bases). Trimming left V 5 bases short and J 7 bases short, with 17 bases between. In germline, CDR1 is MNHNS, CDR2 SASEGT. The CDR3 length is 14 residues. CDR3 residues: CASSYSNREGGYTF. The CDR3, as DNA: TGTGCCAGCAGTTACTCAAACAGGGAGGGTGGCTACACCTTC.

J is TRBJ2-7 and V is TRBV2; D is unclear. The CDR3 is made up of 17 amino acids. Trimming left V 3 bases short and J 3 bases short, with 21 bases between. CDR1 and CDR2 (germline): SNHLY, FYNNEI. In nucleotides, the CDR3 is TGTGCCAGCAGTGAGAGTCCTATGATTGTGCCATACTACGAGCAGTACTTC. This gives the protein CASSESPMIVPYYEQYF. Full variable domain (outside the CDR3, taken from reference TRBV2 and TRBJ2-7): EPEVTQTPSHQVTQMGQEVILRCVPISNHLYFYWYRQILGQKVEFLVSFYNNEISEKSEIFDDQFSVERPDGSNFTLKIRSTKLEDSAMYFCASSESPMIVPYYEQYFGPGTRLTVT.

The table lists this clonotype with many counts. The J gene is TRBJ2-7, the V gene TRBV6-1; D uncertain. This CDR3 has 14 amino acids. The V gene lost 3 bases and the J gene lost 5 bases, with 14 bases spanning the gap. The V gene's germline CDR1 is MNHNS and CDR2 SASEGT. CDR3 amino acids: CASSETHSFHEQYF. DNA of the CDR3: TGTGCCAGCAGTGAGACACATAGCTTTCACGAGCAGTACTTC.

The rearrangement links TRBV7-9 to TRBJ1-2; D not resolved. The germline CDR1 and CDR2 sequences are SEHNR and FQNEAQ (reference sequence). The CDR3 runs to 11 residues. V lost 5 bases and J 7 bases, leaving 8 bases between the germline ends. For the CDR3, the DNA is TGTGCCAGCAGCCTAACAACTGGCTACACCTTC. Residues: CASSLTTGYTF.

CDR3 region: CASSFQREWNEQFF. The CDR3 DNA is TGTGCCAGCAGTTTCCAGCGGGAATGGAATGAGCAGTTCTTC. This chain links TRBV28 with TRBJ2-1, with 7 bases lining up with TRBD2. Germline V gives CDR1 MDHEN, CDR2 SYDVKM. CDR3 length: 14 residues. The V segment lost 3 bases and the J segment 7 bases; nucleotides outside the gene matches: 6.

As regards this clonotype: An end of the junction does not agree with germline; a read error may underlie this. The rearrangement uses TRBV25-1 and TRBJ2-1; maybe TRBD2 (6 bases). The CDR3 has 15 residues. The V gene's germline CDR1 is MGHDK and CDR2 SYGVNS. This CDR3 is CASSLARERIDEQFF. CDR3 sequence (DNA): TGCGCCAGCAGCTTGGCCCGGGAGAGGATCGATGAGCAGTTCTTC.

There are a few counts of this clonotype. A clone one base away is much larger, so this may be a read error. The rearrangement links TRBV9 to TRBJ2-5; perhaps TRBD2 as D (6 bases). V was clipped by 9 bases and J by 0 bases, with 24 bases between them. The CDR3 runs to 17 residues. Germline loops: CDR1 SGDLS, CDR2 YYNGEE. The CDR3 here is CAIRRRISGGNQETQYF. The DNA of the CDR3 is TGTGCCATCAGGCGGAGGATTAGCGGAGGAAACCAAGAGACCCAGTACTTC.

The chain employs TRBV7-2 and TRBJ2-3; 8 positions match TRBD2. Germline V gene lookup returns CDR1 SGHTA and CDR2 FQGNSA. The V segment lost 5 bases and the J segment 7 bases; nucleotides outside the gene matches: 8. CDR3 length: 14 amino acids. CDR3 nucleotide sequence: TGTGCCAGCAGCATTCGATTAGCGGGGAATACGCAGTATTTT. This encodes CASSIRLAGNTQYF.

This clonotype occurred once. The rearrangement uses TRBV7-6 and TRBJ2-7, with 14 bases matching TRBD2. CDR1 SGHVS and CDR2 FNYEAQ come from the germline V gene. The ends lost 5 bases at V and 5 bases at J; junction bases unmatched: 14. The CDR3 is made up of 18 amino acids. The CDR3 protein is CASSEGLAGVFAVNEQYF. Here the CDR3 DNA reads TGTGCCAGCAGCGAGGGACTAGCGGGAGTCTTTGCTGTCAACGAGCAGTACTTC.